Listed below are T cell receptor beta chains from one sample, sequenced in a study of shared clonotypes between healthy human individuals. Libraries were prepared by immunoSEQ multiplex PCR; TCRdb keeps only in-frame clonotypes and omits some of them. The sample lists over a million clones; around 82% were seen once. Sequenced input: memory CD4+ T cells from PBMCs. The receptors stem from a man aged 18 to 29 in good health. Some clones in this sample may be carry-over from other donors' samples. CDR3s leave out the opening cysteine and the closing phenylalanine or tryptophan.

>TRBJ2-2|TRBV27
ASSPRGSTGELF
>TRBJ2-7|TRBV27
ASSKRLALEPTYEQY
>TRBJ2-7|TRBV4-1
ASSQVGSYYEQY
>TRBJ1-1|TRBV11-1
ASSLTGEDTEAF
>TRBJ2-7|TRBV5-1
ASSQSGTYKVEQY
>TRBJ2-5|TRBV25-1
ASSRGTSGYQETQY
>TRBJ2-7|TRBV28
ASSGGGADPYEQY
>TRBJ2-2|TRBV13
ASSPDMGTGELF
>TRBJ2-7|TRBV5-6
ASSLALAGGSHEQY
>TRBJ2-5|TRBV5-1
ASSRPQETQY
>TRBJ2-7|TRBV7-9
ASSLAGRSYEQY
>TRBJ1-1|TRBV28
ASSLLSKAF
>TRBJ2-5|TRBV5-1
ASSLGNSHQETQY
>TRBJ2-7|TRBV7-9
ASTSGYEQY
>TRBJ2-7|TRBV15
ATSRRDGDYEQY
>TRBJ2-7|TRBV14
ASSQAGEQRRGEQY
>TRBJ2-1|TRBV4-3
ASSLTLAGTVGNEQF
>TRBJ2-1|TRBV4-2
ASSRQPDSGAYNEQF
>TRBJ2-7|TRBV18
ASSPGLIAYEQY
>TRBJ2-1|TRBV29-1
SALAGGTYNEQF
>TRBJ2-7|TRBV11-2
ASSLRLLAGYEQY
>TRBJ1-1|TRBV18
ASSKSQTEAF
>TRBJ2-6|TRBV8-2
GTNAITQSRANVLT
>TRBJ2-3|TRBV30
AWSPASGRVTDTQY
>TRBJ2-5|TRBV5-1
ASSPTTGEETQY
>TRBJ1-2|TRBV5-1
ASRYWDSPYGYT
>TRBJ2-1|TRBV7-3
ASSQHPEPYNEQF
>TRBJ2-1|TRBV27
ASSSHGGDNEQF
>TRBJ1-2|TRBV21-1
ASSKGGVYYGYT
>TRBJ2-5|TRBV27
ASRQLDRDQETQY
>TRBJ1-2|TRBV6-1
ASSERERANYGYT
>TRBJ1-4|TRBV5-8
ASSRGTQATNEKLF
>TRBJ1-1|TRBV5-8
ASSSDGYTEAF
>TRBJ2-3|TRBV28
ASGSTDTQY
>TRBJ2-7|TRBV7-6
ASSLSRSYEQY